Following are 28 T cell receptor beta chains from one sample sequenced in a study of a mutant IDH1 vaccine in newly diagnosed glioma. Their cognate antigens are unknown. Clones were read by immunoSEQ multiplex PCR, and TCRdb kept only the in-frame ones, dropping some. Of about 94,000 clones in the sample, under 90% were seen once. Time point reported: week 47, end of study. All doses held 300 ug of mutant IDH1 20-mer peptide, with topical imiquimod. Sequenced here: PBMCs, sampled from a glioma patient whose treatment included an IDH1 peptide vaccine. These receptors all stem from a woman aged 45-65 years with glioma.

This chain uses TRBV15 with TRBJ1-5; D remains unclear. V lost 2 bases and J 4 bases, leaving 3 bases between the germline ends. Per germline, CDR1 LNHNV and CDR2 YYDKDF (reference sequence). The CDR3 runs to 12 residues. In nucleotides, the CDR3 is TGTGCCACCAGCAGACCAAATCAGCCCCAGCATTTT. Translation gives CATSRPNQPQHF.

The chain uses TRBV5-4 and TRBJ1-1; D remains unclear. CDR3 length equals 13 residues. The germline V and J ends were trimmed by 5 bases and 0 bases, with 8 bases remaining between them. Germline lookup yields CDR1 SGHNT and CDR2 YYREEE (reference sequence). The CDR3 region is CASRLGLNTEAFF. The DNA of the CDR3 is TGTGCCAGCAGGCTTGGGTTGAACACTGAAGCTTTCTTT.

The J gene is TRBJ2-5, the V gene TRBV7-9; the D gene is possibly TRBD2 (5 bases). Trimming shortened V by 2 bases and J by 4 bases, and 5 bases separated the two germline ends. This CDR3 region has 12 residues. The germline V gene has CDR1 SEHNR and CDR2 FQNEAQ (reference sequence). The chain's CDR3 is CASSLLAETQYF. CDR3 nucleotides: TGTGCCAGCAGCTTACTAGCAGAGACCCAGTACTTC.

V is TRBV5-1 and J is TRBJ1-1; D gene unclear. The CDR3 spans 13 residues. Trimming removed 0 bases from V and 1 base from J, with 4 bases in between. Germline V CDR1 and CDR2: SGHRS, YFSETQ. This CDR3 reads CASSLGTNTEAFF. The CDR3 coding sequence is TGCGCCAGCAGCTTGGGGACGAACACTGAAGCTTTCTTT.

The V call is TRBV19, the J call TRBJ2-5; a possible D gene is TRBD1 (5 bases). The DNA end is more similar to TRBJ2-7, so the J call may be wrong. CDR1 and CDR2 (germline): LNHDA, SQIVND (reference sequence). CDR3 length: 13 amino acids. The CDR3 loop reads CASSGASSYEQYF. DNA of the CDR3: TGTGCCAGTAGTGGGGCGAGCTCCTACGAGCAGTACTTC.

Concerning this clone: The sample carries other DNA sequences with the same CDR3. The V call is TRBV27, the J call TRBJ1-5, with D perhaps matching TRBD1 (5 bases). Trimming left V 4 bases short and J 4 bases short, with 14 bases between. The CDR3 has 15 residues. CDR1 is MNHEY, CDR2 SMNVEV, per germline (reference sequence). The CDR3 region has the DNA TGTGCCAGCAGTTCGTTAGGGGCAGGTAATCAGCCCCAGCATTTT. This gives the protein CASSSLGAGNQPQHF.

The chain joins TRBV27 to TRBJ2-5, with D perhaps matching TRBD2 (6 bases). The germline V and J ends were trimmed by 0 bases and 9 bases, with 14 bases remaining between them. The CDR3 is made up of 14 amino acids. Germline CDR1 and CDR2: MNHEY and SMNVEV (reference sequence). CDR3 DNA: TGTGCCAGCAGTTTATCGGCGGGTGGGGAGGCCCAGTACTTC. This codes for CASSLSAGGEAQYF.

The V gene is TRBV23-1, the J gene TRBJ2-3; tentative D call: TRBD2 (7 bases). TRBV23-1 qualifies as an ORF whose function is uncertain. This CDR3 contains 21 residues. The V and J ends lost 2 bases and 2 bases respectively, with 29 bases between them. In nucleotides, the CDR3 is TGCGCCAGCAGTCAAGTCCCAGAAGGGAAGTGGGGAGGGGGGTCCACAGATACGCAGTATTTT. As protein: CASSQVPEGKWGGGSTDTQYF.

This chain links TRBV11-2 with TRBJ2-7; 7 bases match TRBD2. V gave up 6 bases and J gave up 0 bases; unmatched junction bases: 8. This CDR3 contains 15 residues. Per germline, CDR1 SGHAT and CDR2 FQNNGV. Here the CDR3 DNA reads TGTGCCAGCAGGCTTCTAGCGGCAAGCTCCTACGAGCAGTACTTC. Its protein is CASRLLAASSYEQYF. Full variable domain (remainder filled in from reference TRBV11-2 and TRBJ2-7): EAGVAQSPRYKIIEKRQSVAFWCNPISGHATLYWYQQILGQGPKLLIQFQNNGVVDDSQLPKDRFSAERLKGVDSTLKIQPAKLEDSAVYLCASRLLAASSYEQYFGPGTRLTVT.

This chain links TRBV7-2 with TRBJ1-1; weak D call: TRBD1 (5 bases). Germline V gene data show CDR1 as SGHTA and CDR2 as FQGNSA. This CDR3 is built from 14 residues. The V end lost 1 base, the J end lost 13 bases, and 19 bases lay between the germline ends. The CDR3 region is CASSLGGSNSLGFF. In nucleotides, the CDR3 is TGTGCCAGCAGCTTAGGGGGGAGCAACAGTCTGGGTTTCTTT. Using reference TRBV7-2 and TRBJ1-1 for the parts outside the CDR3, the full variable domain is GAGVSQSPSNKVTEKGKDVELRCDPISGHTALYWYRQSLGQGLEFLIYFQGNSAPDKSGLPSDRFSAERTGGSVSTLTIQRTQQEDSAVYLCASSLGGSNSLGFFGQGTRLTVV.

The chain links TRBV6-5 to TRBJ1-1; D call uncertain. CDR3 length equals 14 residues. V was trimmed by 6 bases and J by 6 bases, leaving 17 bases between them. In germline, CDR1 is MNHEY, CDR2 SVGAGI. In DNA form, the CDR3 reads TGTGCCAGCAGCCGTACACCCAAGTGGGCTGAAGCTTTCTTT. It specifies CASSRTPKWAEAFF.

The V call is TRBV29-1, the J call TRBJ2-3; D is uncertain. The CDR3 extends over 12 amino acids. V was clipped by 5 bases and J by 6 bases, with 12 bases between them. Per the germline V gene, CDR1 is SQVTM and CDR2 is ANQGSEA. The CDR3 region has the DNA TGCAGCGTTCTCACTCCTAGGGATACGCAGTATTTT. Amino acids: CSVLTPRDTQYF.

This chain connects TRBV10-3 to TRBJ2-7; D may be TRBD2 (5 bases). Trimming removed 4 bases at V and 2 bases at J, with 12 bases between. Germline values: CDR1 ENHRY, CDR2 SYGVKD. The CDR3 is 14 amino acids. The CDR3 sequence: CAISGPGLAYEQYF. CDR3 coding DNA: TGTGCCATCAGTGGCCCAGGACTCGCCTACGAGCAGTACTTC.

The V gene is TRBV18, the J gene TRBJ2-1, with D uncertain. The CDR3 extends over 13 amino acids. Germline V lookup: CDR1 KGHSH, CDR2 LQKENI. The V end lost 0 bases, the J end lost 7 bases, and 7 bases lay between the germline ends. CDR3 region: CASSPPTLNEQFF. In DNA, the CDR3 is TGTGCCAGCTCACCACCGACTCTGAATGAGCAGTTCTTC.

This chain's CDR3 is CASSLRLAGVHEQYF. CDR3 coding DNA: TGTGCCAGCAGTTTACGACTAGCGGGAGTTCACGAGCAGTACTTC. This chain joins TRBV28 and TRBJ2-7; TRBD2 matches 12 bases. Germline values: CDR1 MDHEN, CDR2 SYDVKM. This CDR3 has 15 residues. After removal of 2 bases from V and 5 bases from J, the junction contained 4 bases not matched to a gene. The whole variable domain, remainder taken from reference TRBV28 and TRBJ2-7, is DVKVTQSSRYLVKRTGEKVFLECVQDMDHENMFWYRQDPGLGLRLIYFSYDVKMKEKGDIPEGYSVSREKKERFSLILESASTNQTSMYLCASSLRLAGVHEQYFGPGTRLTVT.

The rearrangement joins TRBV30 to TRBJ2-3; 7 bases match TRBD2. This CDR3 contains 14 residues. The germline gives CDR1 GTSNPN, CDR2 SVGIG (reference sequence). The J segment lost 2 bases and the V segment lost 3 bases, leaving 5 bases of the junction unmatched. The CDR3 nucleotides are TGTGCCTGGAGCCCAGCGGGAATCACAGATACGCAGTATTTT. Its translation: CAWSPAGITDTQYF.

The chain couples TRBV28 to TRBJ1-2, with 10 positions matching TRBD1. Germline V gives CDR1 MDHEN, CDR2 SYDVKM. With 2 bases clipped from V and 6 bases from J, the junction kept 6 bases outside the gene matches. The CDR3 is made up of 15 amino acids. The CDR3 region is CASSLGQGGLDGYTF. In nucleotides, the CDR3 is TGTGCCAGCAGTTTAGGACAGGGGGGGTTGGATGGCTACACCTTC.

The rearrangement uses TRBV18 and TRBJ2-3; 10 nucleotides align to TRBD2. J was trimmed by 4 bases and V by 5 bases; bases with no gene match: 9. Germline CDR1 is KGHSH and CDR2 is LQKENI. The CDR3 spans 16 residues. The CDR3 spells CASSNPSGSGPDTQYF. CDR3 DNA sequence: TGTGCCAGCTCAAACCCTAGCGGGAGTGGGCCAGATACGCAGTATTTT.

This sequence joins TRBV6-1 and TRBJ2-5; TRBD1 matches 8 bases. Germline-derived CDR1 and CDR2 are MNHNS and SASEGT. The CDR3 contains 14 residues. Trimming took 4 bases from V and 4 from J; bases not matched to a gene: 5. CDR3 DNA sequence: TGTGCCAGCAGTGGGACAGGGAGGCGAGAGACCCAGTACTTC. Its translation is CASSGTGRRETQYF.

V is TRBV4-1 and J is TRBJ2-5; 7 positions agree with TRBD1. Per the germline V gene, CDR1 is MGHRA and CDR2 is YSYEKL. The CDR3 is 13 amino acids. V trimming: 10 bases; J trimming: 5 bases; junction bases outside the gene matches: 10. CDR3 sequence reads: CAITTGWKETQYF. The DNA of the CDR3 is TGCGCCATCACGACAGGGTGGAAGGAGACCCAGTACTTC.

The chain recombines TRBV6-5 with TRBJ1-6, with D perhaps TRBD1 (5 bases). Looked up from germline, CDR1 is MNHEY and CDR2 is SVGAGI. Trimming shortened V by 3 bases and J by 14 bases, and 14 bases separated the two germline ends. The CDR3 length is 13 residues. The CDR3 protein is CASSYGTVNTLHF. CDR3 DNA sequence: TGTGCCAGCAGTTATGGGACCGTCAATACCCTCCACTTT.

The chain is built from TRBV28 and TRBJ2-3; 13 positions match TRBD2. The CDR3 is made up of 17 amino acids. After removal of 7 bases from V and 2 bases from J, the junction contained 9 bases not matched to a gene. The V gene's germline CDR1 is MDHEN and CDR2 SYDVKM. For the CDR3, the DNA is TGTGCCAGCAACGGACTAGCGGGAGTAGGGTCCACAGATACGCAGTATTTT. Its protein product is CASNGLAGVGSTDTQYF.

This chain joins TRBV5-4 and TRBJ2-1; possibly TRBD2 for D (6 bases). Trimming pared 3 bases from V and 3 bases from J, leaving 10 bases between. Germline CDR1 and CDR2: SGHNT and YYREEE (reference sequence). The CDR3 extends over 14 amino acids. CDR3 protein: CASSSGTHYNEQFF. The CDR3, as DNA: TGTGCCAGCAGCTCCGGGACTCACTACAATGAGCAGTTCTTC.

V usage is TRBV28 and J usage is TRBJ2-3; a possible D gene is TRBD2 (6 bases). Trimming cost V 5 bases and J 5 bases, with 17 bases left between them. Germline loops: CDR1 MDHEN, CDR2 SYDVKM. The CDR3 is 15 residues long. This chain's CDR3 is CASSLGPRGKDTQYF. DNA for the CDR3: TGTGCCAGCAGTCTGGGGCCCCGGGGGAAAGATACGCAGTATTTT.

The chain employs TRBV5-1 and TRBJ2-7; the D gene could be TRBD1 or TRBD2 (6 bases each). The V end lost 1 base, the J end lost 2 bases, and 19 bases lay between the germline ends. The CDR3 is 17 residues long. Germline assignment: CDR1 SGHRS and CDR2 YFSETQ. CDR3 nucleotides: TGCGCCAGCAGCTTGAACCCTCCGGGGGCTGAAGCCTACGAGCAGTACTTC. This encodes CASSLNPPGAEAYEQYF.

This clone was picked up a small number of times. J is TRBJ1-2 and V is TRBV30, with D possibly TRBD1 on 6 matching bases. The CDR3 is 12 amino acids. Germline CDR1 reads GTSNPN; CDR2 reads SVGIG (reference sequence). V was pared by 2 bases and J by 4 bases, with 8 bases between. The CDR3 sequence is CAWSTGTYGYTF. Here the CDR3 DNA reads TGTGCCTGGAGTACAGGGACCTATGGCTACACCTTC.

The chain couples TRBV7-9 to TRBJ2-1; D is unresolved. V was shortened by 5 bases and J by 6 bases, with 11 bases between the two germline ends. The CDR3 contains 13 residues. Germline CDR1 reads SEHNR; CDR2 reads FQNEAQ (reference sequence). This CDR3 reads CASSPVIANEQFF. CDR3 nucleotides: TGTGCCAGCAGCCCCGTAATTGCCAATGAGCAGTTCTTC.

The V and J genes are TRBV5-1 and TRBJ2-5; the D gene could be TRBD1 or TRBD2 (5 bases each). V lost 7 bases, J lost 4 bases, and 17 bases lay in between. Germline V gene data show CDR1 as SGHRS and CDR2 as YFSETQ. The CDR3 has 14 amino acids. CDR3 region: CASGLDNGGETQYF. The CDR3 DNA is TGCGCCAGCGGGCTGGATAATGGGGGAGAGACCCAGTACTTC.